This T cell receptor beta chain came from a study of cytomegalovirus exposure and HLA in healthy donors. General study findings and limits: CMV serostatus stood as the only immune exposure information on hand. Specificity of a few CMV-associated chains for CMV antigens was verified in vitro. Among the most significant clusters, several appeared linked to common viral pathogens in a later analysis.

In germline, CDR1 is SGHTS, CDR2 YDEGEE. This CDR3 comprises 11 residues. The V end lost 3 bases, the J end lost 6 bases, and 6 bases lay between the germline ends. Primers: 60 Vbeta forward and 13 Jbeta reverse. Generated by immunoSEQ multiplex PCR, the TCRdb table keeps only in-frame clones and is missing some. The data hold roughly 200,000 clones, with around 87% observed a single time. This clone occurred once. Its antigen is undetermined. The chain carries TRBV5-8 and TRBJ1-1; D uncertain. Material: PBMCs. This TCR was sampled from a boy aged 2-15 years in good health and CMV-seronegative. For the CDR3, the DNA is TGTGCCAGCAGCTCAGAACCTGAAGCTTTCTTT. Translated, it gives CASSSEPEAFF.